The TCR beta chain under discussion was sequenced for a study of T cell clonotyping in hematopoietic cell transplantation. Study-wide context: Pretransplant recipient samples were taken after cytoreduction.

The data were produced by immunoSEQ multiplex PCR, yet TCRdb's version contains in-frame clones alone and is incomplete. This table holds about 16,000 clones, just over 90% found once. As to this clone: As yet, its antigen is unknown.

Broader study findings: Broader posttransplant TCR repertoire diversity was predicted by graft donor and pretransplant recipient Inverse Simpson Index values.

Time point in this sample: recipient sample about 28 days before transplant, after cytoreduction. The TCR sequence derives from a man aged 18 to 29 with biphenotypic leukemia. Some clones in this sample may be carry-over from other donors' samples. The specimen was peripheral blood mononuclear cells, collected before stem cell transplant.

The CDR3: CAWSGRGVGNSPLHF. The CDR3 coding sequence is TGTGCCTGGAGTGGACGCGGGGTTGGTAATTCACCCCTCCACTTT. The rearrangement uses TRBV30 and TRBJ1-6; D gene unclear. The CDR3 spans 15 residues. V lost 1 base and J 6 bases, leaving 13 bases between the germline ends. Germline CDR1 reads GTSNPN; CDR2 reads SVGIG (reference sequence).